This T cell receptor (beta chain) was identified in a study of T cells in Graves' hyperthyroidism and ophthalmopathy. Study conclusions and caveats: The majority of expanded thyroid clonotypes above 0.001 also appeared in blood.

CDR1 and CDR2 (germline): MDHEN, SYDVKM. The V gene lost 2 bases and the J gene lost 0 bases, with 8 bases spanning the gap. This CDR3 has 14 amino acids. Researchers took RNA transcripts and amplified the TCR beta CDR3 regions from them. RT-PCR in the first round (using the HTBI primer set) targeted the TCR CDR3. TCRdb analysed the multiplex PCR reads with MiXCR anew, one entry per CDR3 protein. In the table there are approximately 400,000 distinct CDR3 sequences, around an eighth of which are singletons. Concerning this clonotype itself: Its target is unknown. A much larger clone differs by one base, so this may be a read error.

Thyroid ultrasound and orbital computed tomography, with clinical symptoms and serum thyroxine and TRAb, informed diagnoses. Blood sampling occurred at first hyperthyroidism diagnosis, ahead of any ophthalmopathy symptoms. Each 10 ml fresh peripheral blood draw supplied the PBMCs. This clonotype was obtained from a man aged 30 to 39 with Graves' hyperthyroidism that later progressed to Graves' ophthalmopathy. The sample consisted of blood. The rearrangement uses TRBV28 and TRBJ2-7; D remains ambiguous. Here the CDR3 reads CASSLTMGSYEQYF. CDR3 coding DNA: TGTGCCAGCAGTTTAACAATGGGCTCCTACGAGCAGTACTTC.